The next 29 T cell receptor beta chains were all read from a single sample in a study of OX40 agonist ivuxolimab in advanced cancers. This table comes from immunoSEQ multiplex PCR, and its TCRdb copy is limited to in-frame clones, with some not included. The table records roughly 79,000 clones, under 95% of them present only once. The sequencing here drew on CD4+ or CD8+ T cells sorted from blood, taken in a trial of the OX40 agonist ivuxolimab. The receptors were sampled from an adult with an advanced solid tumor such as melanoma, head and neck, liver or kidney cancer.

The chain's CDR3 is CASSSPPNDNEQFF. CDR3 nucleotide sequence: TGTGCCAGCAGTTCCCCGCCAAACGACAATGAGCAGTTCTTC. This chain links TRBV28 with TRBJ2-1; D gene uncertain. From germline, CDR1 is MDHEN and CDR2 SYDVKM. The CDR3 length is 14 residues. V lost 4 bases, J lost 5 bases, and 12 bases lay in between.

This chain joins TRBV5-1 and TRBJ2-6; 9 nucleotides match TRBD1. Germline CDR1 reads SGHRS; CDR2 reads YFSETQ. V lost 1 base and J lost 1; bases outside the gene matches: 6. The CDR3 runs 18 residues. CDR3 loop: CASSLRRDRGSGANVLTF. For the CDR3, the DNA is TGCGCCAGCAGCTTGCGTCGAGACAGGGGGTCTGGGGCCAACGTCCTGACTTTC.

The chain joins TRBV6-1 to TRBJ2-7, with unresolved D. Trimming pared 6 bases from V and 3 bases from J, leaving 15 bases between. CDR3 length equals 14 residues. CDR1 and CDR2 (germline): MNHNS, SASEGT. CDR3: CASRIGRTNYEQYF. The CDR3 nucleotides are TGTGCCAGCAGAATTGGACGGACCAACTACGAGCAGTACTTC.

This clone was counted between two and nine times. The same CDR3 can be traced to other DNA sequences in this sample. The chain employs TRBV5-6 and TRBJ2-3; 9 bases are a match to TRBD2. CDR1 SGHDT and CDR2 YYEEEE come from the germline V gene. V dropped 2 bases and J dropped 4; count of bases not matched to a gene: 8. The CDR3 spans 16 residues. The CDR3 region has the DNA TGTGCCAGCAGCTTCTCTAGCGGGACCCCTTCAGATACGCAGTATTTT. Translated, it gives CASSFSSGTPSDTQYF.

The chain joins TRBV6-1 to TRBJ2-7, with TRBD2 matching over 12 bases. V shed 4 bases, J shed 4 bases, and the junction held 5 bases outside the gene matches. The CDR3 is 15 residues long. From germline, CDR1 is MNHNS and CDR2 SASEGT. CDR3 sequence reads: CASSVGTSGRYEQYF. The CDR3 DNA sequence: TGTGCCAGCAGTGTCGGAACTAGCGGGAGGTACGAGCAGTACTTC.

As regards this clone: One junction end disagrees with the germline gene, perhaps due to a read error. This chain joins TRBV2 and TRBJ2-7; the D is unclear. The CDR3 runs 11 residues. The V gene's germline CDR1 is SNHLY and CDR2 FYNNEI. CDR3 coding DNA: TGTGCCAGCAGTGAGTTCGAGTTACGGCACTTC. It yields the protein CASSEFELRHF.

This sequence joins TRBV7-2 and TRBJ1-5; D is unclear. This CDR3 comprises 14 residues. CDR1 SGHTA and CDR2 FQGNSA come from the germline V gene. Trimming stripped 3 bases from V and 1 base from J, with 7 bases between. CDR3 nucleotides: TGTGCCAGCAGCTTGGTCGACAGCAATCAGCCCCAGCATTTT. Protein product: CASSLVDSNQPQHF. Variable domain in full (rest from reference TRBV7-2 and TRBJ1-5): GAGVSQSPSNKVTEKGKDVELRCDPISGHTALYWYRQSLGQGLEFLIYFQGNSAPDKSGLPSDRFSAERTGGSVSTLTIQRTQQEDSAVYLCASSLVDSNQPQHFGDGTRLSIL.

This clone was counted a single time. This rearrangement joins TRBV19 to TRBJ2-6, with TRBD1 as a possible D gene (5 bases). The V end lost 0 bases, the J end lost 3 bases, and 12 bases lay between the germline ends. Germline lookup yields CDR1 LNHDA and CDR2 SQIVND (reference sequence). The CDR3 has 17 residues. The CDR3 region has the DNA TGTGCCAGTAGTATAGACGGCAGGGCAGGTGGGGCCAACGTCCTGACTTTC. Protein sequence: CASSIDGRAGGANVLTF.

The chain carries TRBV30 and TRBJ2-2; no clear D gene. The CDR3 length is 12 residues. Germline loops: CDR1 GTSNPN, CDR2 SVGIG (reference sequence). Trimming left V 5 bases short and J 6 bases short, with 10 bases between. The CDR3 spells CAWSLVPGELFF. The CDR3 DNA follows: TGTGCCTGGTCCCTAGTTCCCGGGGAGCTGTTTTTT. The whole variable domain, remainder taken from reference TRBV30 and TRBJ2-2, is SQTIHQWPATLVQPVGSPLSLECTVEGTSNPNLYWYRQAAGRGLQLLFYSVGIGQISSEVPQNLSASRPQDRQFILSSKKLLLSDSGFYLCAWSLVPGELFFGEGSRLTVL.

This chain links TRBV19 with TRBJ2-2, with TRBD2 matching 7 bases. Germline V lookup: CDR1 LNHDA, CDR2 SQIVND (reference sequence). V lost 5 bases, J lost 4 bases, and 4 bases stayed unmatched. This CDR3 spans 14 amino acids. The CDR3 region is CASSAQRGTGELFF. CDR3 coding DNA: TGTGCCAGTAGTGCCCAGCGGGGCACCGGGGAGCTGTTTTTT.

The chain employs TRBV5-1 and TRBJ1-4; the D is unclear. The germline V gene has CDR1 SGHRS and CDR2 YFSETQ. CDR3 length: 15 residues. Trimming removed 0 bases from V and 3 bases from J, with 9 bases in between. This chain's CDR3 is CASSLVGEANEKLFF. CDR3 nucleotide sequence: TGCGCCAGCAGCTTGGTCGGGGAAGCTAATGAAAAACTGTTTTTT.

The chain joins TRBV29-1 to TRBJ1-2, with D perhaps TRBD1 (6 bases). Germline loops: CDR1 SQVTM, CDR2 ANQGSEA. Trimming took 4 bases from V and 6 from J, leaving 21 bases between them. This CDR3 region has 15 residues. CDR3 sequence: CSVGAGRGGSDGYTF. In nucleotides, the CDR3 is TGCAGCGTTGGTGCGGGCAGGGGCGGGTCGGATGGCTACACCTTC.

The chain links TRBV11-2 to TRBJ2-2, with 7 positions matching TRBD1. J gave up 0 bases and V 1 base, and 5 bases lay outside the gene matches. Looked up from germline, CDR1 is SGHAT and CDR2 is FQNNGV. This CDR3 is built from 17 residues. CDR3 in DNA: TGTGCCAGCAGCTTAGTCTTCCAGGGGGCGAACACCGGGGAGCTGTTTTTT. Its translation is CASSLVFQGANTGELFF.

The chain combines TRBV27 with TRBJ2-7, with no clear D. V shed 4 bases and J shed 4 bases, with 5 bases lying between them. Germline-derived CDR1 and CDR2 are MNHEY and SMNVEV (reference sequence). The CDR3 contains 11 residues. This CDR3 is CASSSPYEQYF. The CDR3 DNA is TGTGCCAGCAGTTCTCCTTACGAGCAGTACTTC.

The chain couples TRBV7-3 to TRBJ2-2, with D hard to call. V lost 2 bases and J 3 bases, leaving 7 bases between the germline ends. The CDR3 totals 14 residues. Germline lookup yields CDR1 SGHTA and CDR2 FQGTGA. CDR3 sequence: CASSLSRDTGELFF. The CDR3 nucleotides are TGTGCCAGCAGCTTATCCCGAGACACCGGGGAGCTGTTTTTT.

The gene calls are TRBV6-5 and TRBJ2-7; D tentatively reads TRBD1 or TRBD2 (5 bases each). From germline, CDR1 is MNHEY and CDR2 SVGAGI. V was trimmed by 7 bases and J by 1 base, leaving 14 bases between them. The CDR3 is 14 amino acids. CDR3 nucleotide sequence: TGTGCCAGCAAAGGGACGTCATCTTCCTACGAGCAGTACTTC. Residues: CASKGTSSSYEQYF.

This chain connects TRBV30 to TRBJ1-3; tentative D call: TRBD1 (5 bases). The CDR3 consists of 12 residues. V was shortened by 5 bases and J by 1 base, with 6 bases between the two germline ends. Germline assignment: CDR1 GTSNPN and CDR2 SVGIG (reference sequence). DNA of the CDR3: TGTGCCTGGGGGGCGTCTGGAAACACCATATATTTT. It yields the protein CAWGASGNTIYF.

This clone was found once. This chain uses TRBV5-6 with TRBJ2-5, with D unclear. CDR1 SGHDT and CDR2 YYEEEE come from the germline V gene. The CDR3 contains 15 residues. V gave up 1 base and J gave up 4 bases, with 14 bases separating them. In DNA, the CDR3 is TGTGCCAGCAGCTTGAGGTTTAGGACGAGAGAGACCCAGTACTTC. This sequence encodes CASSLRFRTRETQYF.

In this sample, this clone turned up once. The rearrangement joins TRBV7-2 to TRBJ2-5, with D hard to call. Germline V gene data show CDR1 as SGHTA and CDR2 as FQGNSA. This CDR3 contains 12 residues. With 5 bases removed from V and 5 bases from J, the gap between germline ends came to 9 bases. CDR3: CASSPSVETQYF. For the CDR3, the DNA is TGTGCCAGCAGCCCCTCAGTTGAGACCCAGTACTTC.

This chain links TRBV6-1 with TRBJ2-5; D not certain. The CDR3 loop spans 15 amino acids. Trimming removed 2 bases at V and 5 bases at J, with 15 bases between. The V gene's germline CDR1 is MNHNS and CDR2 SASEGT. CDR3 DNA sequence: TGTGCCAGCAGTGAAATGGTTGTGGTAACGGAGACCCAGTACTTC. Translated: CASSEMVVVTETQYF.

This rearrangement joins TRBV4-2 to TRBJ1-5, with no clear D. Germline values: CDR1 LGHNA, CDR2 YNFKEQ. The CDR3 consists of 16 residues. V lost 1 base and J 1 base, leaving 11 bases between the germline ends. CDR3 loop: CASSQGASESNQPQHF. The CDR3 DNA sequence: TGTGCCAGCAGCCAAGGGGCCAGCGAGAGCAATCAGCCCCAGCATTTT.

The chain recombines TRBV5-1 with TRBJ2-1; 7 bases fit TRBD2. CDR3 length: 16 amino acids. Germline V gene data show CDR1 as SGHRS and CDR2 as YFSETQ. After removal of 0 bases from V and 5 bases from J, the junction contained 8 bases not matched to a gene. CDR3 DNA: TGCGCCAGCAGCTTGGGATGGGGGAGGGCCAACAATGAGCAGTTCTTC. Its translation: CASSLGWGRANNEQFF.

The chain has TRBV28 and TRBJ2-6, with 8 bases identical to TRBD2. The CDR3 runs to 19 residues. The germline gives CDR1 MDHEN, CDR2 SYDVKM. Trimming removed 4 bases from V and 0 bases from J; junction bases left unmatched: 11. In DNA form, the CDR3 reads TGTGCCAGCAGTTGGGCCGCGGGGGGACGAAGCTCTGGGGCCAACGTCCTGACTTTC. It yields the protein CASSWAAGGRSSGANVLTF.

V usage is TRBV29-1 and J usage is TRBJ2-5, with TRBD1 as a possible D gene (6 bases). The CDR3 covers 12 residues. The V gene's germline CDR1 is SQVTM and CDR2 ANQGSEA. V was shortened by 4 bases and J by 5 bases, with 11 bases between the two germline ends. CDR3 residues: CSVVGAKETQYF. The CDR3 DNA reads as TGCAGCGTTGTGGGGGCCAAGGAGACCCAGTACTTC.

The genes are TRBV18 and TRBJ2-7, with 10 positions matching TRBD2. V gave up 3 bases and J gave up 2 bases; unmatched junction bases: 10. The CDR3 contains 17 residues. CDR1 is KGHSH, CDR2 LQKENI, per germline. CDR3 DNA: TGTGCCAGCTCACCTACGGCCGGGACTAGCGAAGCCTACGAGCAGTACTTC. Its translation: CASSPTAGTSEAYEQYF.

This sequence joins TRBV30 and TRBJ2-1; perhaps TRBD2 as D (8 bases). The germline V gene has CDR1 GTSNPN and CDR2 SVGIG (reference sequence). The germline V and J ends were trimmed by 5 bases and 7 bases, with 18 bases remaining between them. The CDR3 contains 14 residues. The CDR3 region is CAWSSGGGSNEQFF. The CDR3 DNA is TGTGCCTGGTCGTCGGGAGGGGGCTCAAATGAGCAGTTCTTC.

The chain couples TRBV5-1 to TRBJ2-3; 13 bases match TRBD2. CDR3 length: 17 amino acids. Germline V lookup: CDR1 SGHRS, CDR2 YFSETQ. V was clipped by 3 bases and J by 2 bases; unmatched bases: 6. In nucleotides, the CDR3 is TGCGCCAGCAGCTCAGCGGGACTAGCGGGATCCACAGATACGCAGTATTTT. Amino acids: CASSSAGLAGSTDTQYF. Combining the CDR3 with reference TRBV5-1 and TRBJ2-3 gives the whole variable domain KAGVTQTPRYLIKTRGQQVTLSCSPISGHRSVSWYQQTPGQGLQFLFEYFSETQRNKGNFPGRFSGRQFSNSRSEMNVSTLELGDSALYLCASSSAGLAGSTDTQYFGPGTRLTVL.

The V call is TRBV4-2, the J call TRBJ2-7, with TRBD1 as a possible D gene (6 bases). Germline CDR1 is LGHNA and CDR2 is YNFKEQ. The CDR3 has 14 amino acids. V was cut by 2 bases and J by 2 bases, with 10 bases left in between. CDR3 DNA: TGTGCCAGCAGCCAATCGGGACACACCTACGAGCAGTACTTC. Amino acids: CASSQSGHTYEQYF.

This clone was found once. The chain links TRBV4-1 to TRBJ1-2; D uncertain. This CDR3 has 16 amino acids. Looked up from germline, CDR1 is MGHRA and CDR2 is YSYEKL. V was cut by 1 base and J by 4 bases, with 16 bases left in between. CDR3 nucleotides: TGCGCCAGCAGCCAAGGCCTTATCCGGCAGACCTATGGCTACACCTTC. Amino acid sequence: CASSQGLIRQTYGYTF.